This TCR beta chain was documented in a study of CD8+ T cells in alopecia areata. Study-wide context: Treated patients swallowed 5 to 10 mg of oral tofacitinib twice daily.

cDNA reverse transcribed from extracted RNA served as the sequencing template. Sequenced by immunoSEQ multiplex PCR; TCRdb stores in-frame clones only, minus some. Seen here are about 170,000 clones, about 70% observed once, and the top ten hold 11%. Starting from PBMCs, sorting isolated CD4+ and CD8+ T cells. V shed 1 base and J shed 7 bases, with 2 bases lying between them. This CDR3 spans 11 amino acids. The germline V gene has CDR1 SGHDN and CDR2 FVKESK. The rearrangement links TRBV14 to TRBJ2-1; no reliable D call. Sequencing was performed on CD8+ T cells sorted from blood, taken at week 0. This sequence was found in a human donor with alopecia areata. This CDR3 is CASSQANEQFF. The CDR3 DNA reads as TGTGCCAGCAGCCAAGCTAATGAGCAGTTCTTC.